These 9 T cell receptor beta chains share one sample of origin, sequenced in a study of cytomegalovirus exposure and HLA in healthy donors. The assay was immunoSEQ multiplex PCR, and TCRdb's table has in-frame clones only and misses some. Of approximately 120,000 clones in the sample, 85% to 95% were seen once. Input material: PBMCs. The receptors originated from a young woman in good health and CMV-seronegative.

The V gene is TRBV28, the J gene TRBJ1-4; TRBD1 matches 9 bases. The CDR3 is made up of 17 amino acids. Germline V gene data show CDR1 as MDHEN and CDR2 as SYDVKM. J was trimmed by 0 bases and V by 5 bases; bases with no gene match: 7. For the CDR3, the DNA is TGTGCCAGCAGTACCGGGACAGGGTTTGCAACTAATGAAAAACTGTTTTTT. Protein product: CASSTGTGFATNEKLFF.

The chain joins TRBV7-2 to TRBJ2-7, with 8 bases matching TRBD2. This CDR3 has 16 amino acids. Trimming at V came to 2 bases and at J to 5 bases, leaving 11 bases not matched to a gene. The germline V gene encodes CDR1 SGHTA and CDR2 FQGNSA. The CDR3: CASSLRNSGISHEQYF. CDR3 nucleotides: TGTGCCAGCAGCTTAAGGAATAGCGGGATTTCCCACGAGCAGTACTTC.

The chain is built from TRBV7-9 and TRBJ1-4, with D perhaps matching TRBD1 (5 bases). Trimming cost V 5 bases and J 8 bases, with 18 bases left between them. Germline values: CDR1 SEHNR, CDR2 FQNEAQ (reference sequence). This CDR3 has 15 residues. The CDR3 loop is CASSPAGASWEKLFF. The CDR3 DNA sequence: TGTGCCAGCAGCCCTGCTGGGGCATCATGGGAAAAACTGTTTTTT.

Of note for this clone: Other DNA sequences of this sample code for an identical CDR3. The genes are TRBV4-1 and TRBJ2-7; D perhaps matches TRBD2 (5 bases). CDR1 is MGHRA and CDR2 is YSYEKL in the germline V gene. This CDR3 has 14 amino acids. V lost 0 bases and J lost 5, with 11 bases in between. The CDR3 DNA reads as TGCGCCAGCAGCCAAGATCCTAGCACGGACGAGCAGTACTTC. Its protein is CASSQDPSTDEQYF.

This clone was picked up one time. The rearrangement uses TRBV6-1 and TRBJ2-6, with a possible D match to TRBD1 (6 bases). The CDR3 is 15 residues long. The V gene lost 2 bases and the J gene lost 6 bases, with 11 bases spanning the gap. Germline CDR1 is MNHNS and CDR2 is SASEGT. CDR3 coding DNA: TGTGCCAGCAGTGAACTAGGGGGTACGGCCAACGTCCTGACTTTC. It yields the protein CASSELGGTANVLTF.

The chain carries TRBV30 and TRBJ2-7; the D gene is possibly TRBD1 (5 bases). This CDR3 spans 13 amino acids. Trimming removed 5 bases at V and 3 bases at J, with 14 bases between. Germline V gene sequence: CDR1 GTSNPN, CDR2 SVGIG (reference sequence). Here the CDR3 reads CAWLAKGVYEQYF. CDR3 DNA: TGTGCCTGGTTGGCGAAAGGGGTCTACGAGCAGTACTTC.

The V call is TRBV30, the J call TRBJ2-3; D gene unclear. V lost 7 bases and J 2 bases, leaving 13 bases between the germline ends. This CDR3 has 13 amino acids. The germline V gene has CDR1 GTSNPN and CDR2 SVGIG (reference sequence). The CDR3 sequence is CALSRFDTDTQYF. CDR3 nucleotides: TGTGCCTTAAGTCGGTTTGACACAGATACGCAGTATTTT.

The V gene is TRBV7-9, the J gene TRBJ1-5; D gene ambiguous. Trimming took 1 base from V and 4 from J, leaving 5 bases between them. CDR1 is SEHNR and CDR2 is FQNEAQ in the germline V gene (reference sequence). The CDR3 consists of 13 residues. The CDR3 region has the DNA TGTGCCAGCAGCTTAGGGCAGAATCAGCCCCAGCATTTT. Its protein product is CASSLGQNQPQHF.

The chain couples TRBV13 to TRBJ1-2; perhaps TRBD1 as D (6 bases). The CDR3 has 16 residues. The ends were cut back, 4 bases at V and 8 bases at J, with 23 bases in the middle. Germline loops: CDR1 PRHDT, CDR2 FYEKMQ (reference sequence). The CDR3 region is CASSYHREGGGFGYTF. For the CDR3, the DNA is TGTGCCAGCAGCTATCACCGTGAGGGGGGGGGATTCGGCTACACCTTC.